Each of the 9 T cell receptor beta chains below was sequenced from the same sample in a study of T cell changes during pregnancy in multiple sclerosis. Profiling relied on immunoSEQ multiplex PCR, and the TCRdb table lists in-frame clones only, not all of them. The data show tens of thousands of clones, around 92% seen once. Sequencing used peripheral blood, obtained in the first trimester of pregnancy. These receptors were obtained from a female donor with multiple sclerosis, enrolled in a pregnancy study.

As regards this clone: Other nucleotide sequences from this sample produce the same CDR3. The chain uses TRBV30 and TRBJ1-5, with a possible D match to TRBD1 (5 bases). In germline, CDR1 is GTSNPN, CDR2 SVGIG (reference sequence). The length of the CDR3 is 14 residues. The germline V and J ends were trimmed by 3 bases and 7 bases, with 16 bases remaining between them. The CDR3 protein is CAWSPRTLDQPQHF. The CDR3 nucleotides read TGTGCCTGGAGCCCCCGGACACTCGACCAGCCCCAGCATTTT.

CDR3 sequence (DNA): TGTGCCAGCAGCCATTCCGGGTCCGACCCTTACGAGCAGTACTTC. Translation gives CASSHSGSDPYEQYF. The chain joins TRBV2 to TRBJ2-7; D unresolved. V dropped 6 bases and J dropped 4 bases, with 19 bases sitting between them. From germline, CDR1 is SNHLY and CDR2 FYNNEI. CDR3 length: 15 amino acids.

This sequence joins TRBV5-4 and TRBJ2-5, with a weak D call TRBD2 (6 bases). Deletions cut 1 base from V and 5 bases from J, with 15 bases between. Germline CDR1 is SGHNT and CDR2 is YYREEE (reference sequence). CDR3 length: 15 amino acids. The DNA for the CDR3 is TGTGCCAGCAGCTTGAAGGTTTCAGGGAGGGAGACCCAGTACTTC. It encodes CASSLKVSGRETQYF.

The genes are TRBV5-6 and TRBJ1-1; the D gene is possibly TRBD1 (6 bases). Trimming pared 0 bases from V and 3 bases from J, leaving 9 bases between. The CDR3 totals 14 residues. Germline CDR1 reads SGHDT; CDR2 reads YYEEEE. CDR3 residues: CASSLGQAYTEAFF. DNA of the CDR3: TGTGCCAGCAGCTTGGGACAGGCGTACACTGAAGCTTTCTTT.

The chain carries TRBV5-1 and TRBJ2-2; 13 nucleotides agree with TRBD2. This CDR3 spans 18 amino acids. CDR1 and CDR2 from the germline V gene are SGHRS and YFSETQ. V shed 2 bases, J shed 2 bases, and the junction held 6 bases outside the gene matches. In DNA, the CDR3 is TGCGCCAGCAGCTTTTGGACTAGCGGGAGCGGAAACACCGGGGAGCTGTTTTTT. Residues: CASSFWTSGSGNTGELFF.

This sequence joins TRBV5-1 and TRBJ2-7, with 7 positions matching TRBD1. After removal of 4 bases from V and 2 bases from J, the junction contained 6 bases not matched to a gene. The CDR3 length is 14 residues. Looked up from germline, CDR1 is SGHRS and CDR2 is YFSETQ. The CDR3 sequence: CASSRTGRPYEQYF. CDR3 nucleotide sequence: TGCGCCAGCAGCCGGACAGGCCGCCCCTACGAGCAGTACTTC.

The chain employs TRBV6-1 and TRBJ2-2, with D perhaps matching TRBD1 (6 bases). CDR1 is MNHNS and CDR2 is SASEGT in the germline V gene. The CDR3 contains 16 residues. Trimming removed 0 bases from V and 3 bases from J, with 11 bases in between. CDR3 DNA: TGTGCCAGCAGTGAAGCTACAGGGACGCACACCGGGGAGCTGTTTTTT. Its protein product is CASSEATGTHTGELFF.

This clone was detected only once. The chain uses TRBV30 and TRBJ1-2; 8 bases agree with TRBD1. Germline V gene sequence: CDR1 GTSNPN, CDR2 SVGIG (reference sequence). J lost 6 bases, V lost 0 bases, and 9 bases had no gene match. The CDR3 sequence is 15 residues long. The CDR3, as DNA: TGTGCCTGGAGTGTAAATCGGCAGGGGGCCGATGGCTACACCTTC. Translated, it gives CAWSVNRQGADGYTF.

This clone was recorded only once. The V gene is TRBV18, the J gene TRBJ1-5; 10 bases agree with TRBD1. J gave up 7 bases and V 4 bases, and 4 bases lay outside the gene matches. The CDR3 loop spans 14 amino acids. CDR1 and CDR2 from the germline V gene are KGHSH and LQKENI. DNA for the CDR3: TGTGCCAGCTCACGACAGGGGGCGTCCCAGCCCCAGCATTTT. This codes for CASSRQGASQPQHF.